The present T cell receptor beta chain was sequenced within a study of T cells after yellow fever vaccination. Study at large: It was SMART-Seq v4 Ultra Low Input that prepared the fractions with low cell numbers. Study-wide findings and caveats: A secondary response was less intense yet reached its peak sooner, at day 5 versus 15. CD4 and CD8 compartments shared a small share of clonotypes.

Of note for this clonotype: Antigen unknown.

This CDR3 region has 14 residues. The germline V gene has CDR1 MNHNS and CDR2 SASEGT. Trimming stripped 6 bases from V and 4 bases from J, with 12 bases between. TCRdb reprocessed the 5' RACE reads via MiXCR and lists one record per CDR3 protein. The repertoire has approximately 550,000 distinct CDR3 sequences, roughly 21% of them found once; the top ten carry roughly an eighth. The source material was PBMCs, sampled 15 days after the yellow fever booster vaccination. This sequence joins TRBV6-1 and TRBJ2-2; D is unresolved. This receptor was identified in a man aged 30 to 39 who received the YFV17D yellow fever vaccine. CDR3 protein: CASSPPHLTGELFF. CDR3 bases: TGTGCCAGCAGCCCCCCACACCTCACCGGGGAGCTGTTTTTT.